This T cell receptor (beta chain) emerged from a study of shared clonotypes between healthy human individuals. Study results and caveats: Across a handful of donors, naive CD4 shared around 5.3%, naive CD8 over 3%, memory CD4 roughly 2.2%, memory CD8 roughly 0.37%. Memory subsets had estimated richness that was generally smaller than that of naive subsets.

Concerning this clone itself: Antigen specificity is unknown.

Healthy HIV-negative adults without recent acute infections or vaccinations served as donors. Trimming at V came to 4 bases and at J to 8 bases, leaving 8 bases not matched to a gene. The CDR3 covers 14 residues. The germline V gene has CDR1 SGHRS and CDR2 YFSETQ. Here immunoSEQ multiplex PCR was the method, and the copy in TCRdb shows in-frame clones only, minus some. There are around 2,000,000 clones in the sample; over 85% occur only once, and more than 0.1% lies in the top ten. Sequencing was carried out using naive CD4+ T cells sorted from blood. As to subset: CD45RA+ positively selected. The V gene is TRBV5-1, the J gene TRBJ1-4; 7 bases map to TRBD1. This clonotype originated in a young man in good health. CDR3 loop: CASSPGGAEEKLFF. The CDR3 DNA follows: TGCGCCAGCAGCCCAGGGGGTGCGGAGGAAAAACTGTTTTTT.